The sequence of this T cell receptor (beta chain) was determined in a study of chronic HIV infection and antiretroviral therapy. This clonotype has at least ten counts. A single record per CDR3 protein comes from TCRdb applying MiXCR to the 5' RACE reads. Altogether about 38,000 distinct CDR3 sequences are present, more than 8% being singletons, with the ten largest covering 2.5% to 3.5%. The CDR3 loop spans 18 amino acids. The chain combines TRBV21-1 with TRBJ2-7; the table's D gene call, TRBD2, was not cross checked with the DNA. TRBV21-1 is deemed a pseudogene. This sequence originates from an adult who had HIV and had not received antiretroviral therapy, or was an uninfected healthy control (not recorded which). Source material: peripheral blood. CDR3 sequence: CASPRWREDRYGGYEQYF. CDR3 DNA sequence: TGTGCCAGCCCACGATGGCGGGAGGATCGATACGGGGGATACGAGCAGTACTTC.